The 19 T cell receptor beta chains presented below share a single source sample, sequenced in a study of T-cell memory formation after mild COVID-19. In TCRdb, the 5' RACE reads were re-called with MiXCR into one record per CDR3 protein. The sample lists around 300,000 distinct CDR3 sequences; about a sixth were seen once. Sequencing used PBMCs or a T cell subset sorted from them (not recorded which). These receptors all stem from a man between 18 and 35 years old who had mild COVID-19 (a few samples of this study predate the infection). Cell type and time point are not known.

V and J are TRBV20-1 and TRBJ2-2; weak D call: TRBD1 (5 bases). CDR1 and CDR2 (germline): DFQATT, SNEGSKA (reference sequence). The V and J ends lost 6 bases and 2 bases respectively, with 22 bases between them. The CDR3 is 17 residues long. The CDR3 sequence is CSAPLQGREKNTGELFF. The DNA of the CDR3 is TGCAGTGCCCCACTCCAGGGAAGGGAAAAAAACACCGGGGAGCTGTTTTTT.

This chain links TRBV9 with TRBJ2-2, with D possibly matching TRBD2 (6 bases). CDR1 SGDLS and CDR2 YYNGEE come from the germline V gene. This CDR3 contains 14 residues. Trimming stripped 0 bases from V and 3 bases from J, with 6 bases between. The CDR3 sequence is CASSVGGDTGELFF. The CDR3 DNA reads TGTGCCAGCAGCGTAGGGGGGGACACCGGGGAGCTGTTTTTT. Full variable domain (missing parts from reference TRBV9 and TRBJ2-2): DSGVTQTPKHLITATGQRVTLRCSPRSGDLSVYWYQQSLDQGLQFLIQYYNGEERAKGNILERFSAQQFPDLHSELNLSSLELGDSALYFCASSVGGDTGELFFGEGSRLTVL.

The chain combines TRBV27 with TRBJ2-4, with 10 bases lining up with TRBD1. CDR1 is MNHEY and CDR2 is SMNVEV in the germline V gene (reference sequence). This CDR3 region has 15 residues. J lost 4 bases, V lost 5 bases, and 5 bases had no gene match. In DNA, the CDR3 is TGTGCCAGCAGTCCTTGGACAGGGGGGAAAAACATTCAGTACTTC. The encoded protein is CASSPWTGGKNIQYF.

At least ten counts were recorded for this clonotype. The V and J genes are TRBV6-5 and TRBJ2-5; no firm D call. Germline V CDR1 and CDR2: MNHEY, SVGAGI. This CDR3 contains 16 residues. V lost 4 bases, J lost 5 bases, and 20 bases lay in between. The CDR3 protein is CASSSRTGIGSETQYF. The CDR3 DNA reads TGTGCCAGCAGTTCCCGGACGGGCATCGGCTCGGAGACCCAGTACTTC.

This clonotype was recorded a few times. V usage is TRBV20-1 and J usage is TRBJ2-1; D might be TRBD2 (7 bases). Looked up from germline, CDR1 is DFQATT and CDR2 is SNEGSKA (reference sequence). V lost 3 bases, J lost 10 bases, and 22 bases lay in between. CDR3 size: 15 residues. CDR3 DNA: TGCAGTGCTAGGGACACGGGGGGCGCCGGCACAGAGCAGTTCTTC. Its protein product is CSARDTGGAGTEQFF.

This clonotype showed up just a few times. This sequence joins TRBV11-2 and TRBJ1-1; no clear D gene. The V gene lost 2 bases and the J gene lost 0 bases, with 4 bases spanning the gap. The CDR3 is made up of 13 amino acids. The germline V gene encodes CDR1 SGHAT and CDR2 FQNNGV. CDR3: CASSLQLNTEAFF. In DNA, the CDR3 is TGTGCCAGCAGCTTACAGCTGAACACTGAAGCTTTCTTT.

This clonotype was seen a few times. V and J are TRBV3-1 and TRBJ1-2; unclear D gene. V dropped 3 bases and J dropped 6 bases, with 17 bases sitting between them. The germline gives CDR1 LGHDT, CDR2 YNNKEL (reference sequence). CDR3 size: 15 residues. The CDR3 spells CASSQVRASYNGYTF. In DNA form, the CDR3 reads TGTGCCAGCAGCCAGGTCCGGGCCTCATACAATGGCTACACCTTC.

V usage is TRBV29-1 and J usage is TRBJ2-3; D is ambiguous. The CDR3 is 13 amino acids. The germline V and J ends were trimmed by 6 bases and 2 bases, with 12 bases remaining between them. Germline loops: CDR1 SQVTM, CDR2 ANQGSEA. CDR3 in amino acids: CSVWLGLTDTQYF. CDR3 coding DNA: TGCAGCGTGTGGTTGGGTCTCACAGATACGCAGTATTTT.

The chain recombines TRBV2 with TRBJ2-7; the D is unclear. CDR3 size: 12 residues. The germline V and J ends were trimmed by 6 bases and 4 bases, with 10 bases remaining between them. The V gene's germline CDR1 is SNHLY and CDR2 FYNNEI. CDR3 region: CASRLDGYEQYF. The CDR3 DNA reads TGTGCCAGCAGACTGGACGGGTACGAGCAGTACTTC.

V is TRBV19 and J is TRBJ2-2; 7 bases agree with TRBD1. The germline CDR1 and CDR2 sequences are LNHDA and SQIVND (reference sequence). With V trimmed by 5 bases and J by 6 bases, 12 bases remained unmatched. The CDR3 contains 16 residues. The CDR3 bases are TGTGCCAGTAGTCGTCAAACAGGGGCGGACGCCGGGGAGCTGTTTTTT. Translated, it gives CASSRQTGADAGELFF.

The chain has TRBV5-1 and TRBJ2-1; D is uncertain. Germline V CDR1 and CDR2: SGHRS, YFSETQ. This CDR3 is 13 amino acids long. The V gene lost 0 bases and the J gene lost 5 bases, with 6 bases spanning the gap. The CDR3 loop reads CASSLDVDNEQFF. The DNA of the CDR3 is TGCGCCAGCAGCTTGGATGTAGACAATGAGCAGTTCTTC.

J is TRBJ1-1 and V is TRBV3-1; D might be TRBD1 (6 bases). Germline CDR1 is LGHDT and CDR2 is YNNKEL (reference sequence). Trimming cost V 8 bases and J 0 bases, with 10 bases left between them. CDR3 length: 13 amino acids. The CDR3 here is CASGRGLNTEAFF. DNA for the CDR3: TGTGCCAGCGGCCGGGGGCTGAACACTGAAGCTTTCTTT. The full variable domain, with the rest looked up from reference TRBV3-1 and TRBJ1-1, is DTAVSQTPKYLVTQMGNDKSIKCEQNLGHDTMYWYKQDSKKFLKIMFSYNNKELIINETVPNRFSPKSPDKAHLNLHINSLELGDSAVYFCASGRGLNTEAFFGQGTRLTVV.

The chain couples TRBV5-1 to TRBJ1-6, with D maybe TRBD1 (5 bases). This CDR3 has 15 residues. Trimming shortened V by 2 bases and J by 6 bases, and 12 bases separated the two germline ends. Germline V gene lookup returns CDR1 SGHRS and CDR2 YFSETQ. Written as DNA, the CDR3 is TGCGCCAGCAGCTTCTTTGGGGCCTCTAATTCACCCCTCCACTTT. Amino acid sequence: CASSFFGASNSPLHF.

The V gene is TRBV20-1, the J gene TRBJ2-7, with 8 bases identical to TRBD1. The CDR3 consists of 14 residues. With V trimmed by 3 bases and J by 4 bases, 8 bases remained unmatched. Germline lookup yields CDR1 DFQATT and CDR2 SNEGSKA (reference sequence). The CDR3 reads CSARAGGSGYEQYV. DNA of the CDR3: TGCAGTGCTAGGGCAGGGGGCTCCGGGTACGAGCAGTACGTC.

The chain uses TRBV5-6 and TRBJ2-1, with D uncertain. CDR3 size: 14 residues. Germline V gene data show CDR1 as SGHDT and CDR2 as YYEEEE. The V end was cut by 1 base, the J end by 10 bases, with 15 bases between. DNA of the CDR3: TGTGCCAGCAGCTTGTCGGGTCTGACTCGAGAGCAGTTCTTC. It yields the protein CASSLSGLTREQFF.

This clonotype has only a few counts. The rearrangement links TRBV7-9 to TRBJ2-3; 8 bases agree with TRBD1. CDR3 length equals 14 residues. Trimming at V came to 1 base and at J to 6 bases, leaving 3 bases not matched to a gene. The germline V gene has CDR1 SEHNR and CDR2 FQNEAQ (reference sequence). Here the CDR3 reads CASSLEGQVDTQYF. DNA of the CDR3: TGTGCCAGCAGCTTAGAGGGACAGGTTGATACGCAGTATTTT. Based on the CDR3 plus reference TRBV7-9 and TRBJ2-3, the full variable domain is DTGVSQNPRHKITKRGQNVTFRCDPISEHNRLYWYRQTLGQGPEFLTYFQNEAQLEKSRLLSDRFSAERPKGSFSTLEIQRTEQGDSAMYLCASSLEGQVDTQYFGPGTRLTVL.

The rearrangement joins TRBV4-1 to TRBJ2-7, with 8 nucleotides matching TRBD2. CDR1 and CDR2 from the germline V gene are MGHRA and YSYEKL. The CDR3 is 16 residues long. The junction had 5 bases not matched to a gene; V was cut back by 1 base and J by 0 bases. CDR3 nucleotides: TGCGCCAGCAGCCAAGTAGCCGGGACTAGCTCCTACGAGCAGTACGTC. It codes for CASSQVAGTSSYEQYV.

This clonotype was counted a few times. This chain links TRBV20-1 with TRBJ2-5, with 7 bases aligning to TRBD1. CDR1 DFQATT and CDR2 SNEGSKA come from the germline V gene (reference sequence). V gave up 5 bases and J gave up 7 bases; unmatched junction bases: 7. This CDR3 is built from 12 residues. In nucleotides, the CDR3 is TGCAGTGCTGAACAGGGGTTAGGGACCCAGTACTTC. Its translation is CSAEQGLGTQYF.

This clonotype has a handful of counts. The chain combines TRBV7-3 with TRBJ2-5; 10 bases align to TRBD1. This CDR3 is 16 amino acids long. The germline V gene encodes CDR1 SGHTA and CDR2 FQGTGA. Germline trimming cut 5 bases from V and 5 bases from J; bases unmatched to any gene: 11. The CDR3 region is CASSKPGTGAMETQYF. As DNA, the CDR3 is TGTGCCAGCAGCAAGCCAGGGACAGGGGCCATGGAGACCCAGTACTTC.